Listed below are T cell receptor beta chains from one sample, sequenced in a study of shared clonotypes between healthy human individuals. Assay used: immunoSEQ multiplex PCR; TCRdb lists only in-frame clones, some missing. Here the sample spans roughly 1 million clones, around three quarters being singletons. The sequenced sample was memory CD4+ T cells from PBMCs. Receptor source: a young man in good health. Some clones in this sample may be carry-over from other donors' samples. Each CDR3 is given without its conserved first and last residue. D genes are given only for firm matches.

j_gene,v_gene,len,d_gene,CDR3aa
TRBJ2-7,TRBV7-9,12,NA,ASAGSRGPPKQY
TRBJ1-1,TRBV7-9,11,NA,ASSRIQGTEAF
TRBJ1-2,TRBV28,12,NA,ASSWGGSGYGYT
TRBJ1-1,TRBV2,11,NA,ASSGRANTEAF
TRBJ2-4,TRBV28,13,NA,ASSLFSGNKNIQY
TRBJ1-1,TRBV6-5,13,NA,ASSYSWTVNTEAF
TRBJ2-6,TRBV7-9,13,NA,ASSLVGSGANVLT
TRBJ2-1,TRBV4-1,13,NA,ASSQDGSWDNEQF
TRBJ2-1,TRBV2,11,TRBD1,AKQGTVYNEQF
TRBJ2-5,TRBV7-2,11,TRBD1,ASSLQGQETQY
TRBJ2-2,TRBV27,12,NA,ASSPLLMGGELF
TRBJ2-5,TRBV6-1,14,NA,ASSGPSGGGGETQY
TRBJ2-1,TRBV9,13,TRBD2,ASSPRDYAYNEQF
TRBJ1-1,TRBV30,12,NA,AWSTAIWSTEAF
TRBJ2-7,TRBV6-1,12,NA,ASSVRDKPYEQY
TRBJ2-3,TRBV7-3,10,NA,ASSLNPDTQY
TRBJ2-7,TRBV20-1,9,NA,SARGFLGQY
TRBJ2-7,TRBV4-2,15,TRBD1,ASSPHQRGRQGNEQY
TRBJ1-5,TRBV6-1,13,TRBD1,ASFPPQGAVQPQH
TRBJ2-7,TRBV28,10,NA,ASSLQTTKQY
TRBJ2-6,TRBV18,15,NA,ASSPTQGTSGANVLT
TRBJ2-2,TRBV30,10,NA,AWSAGPPAVF
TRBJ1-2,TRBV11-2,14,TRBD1,ASSAVGDRASRGYT
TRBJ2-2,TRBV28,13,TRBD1,ASRPGDRDAGELF
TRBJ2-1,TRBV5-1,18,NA,ASSLGHGRREPLHYNEQF
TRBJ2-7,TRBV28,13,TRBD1,ASRTGTGVYYEQY
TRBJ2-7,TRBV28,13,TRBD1,ASSLETGGDYEQY
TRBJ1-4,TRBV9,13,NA,ASSVVGGPGEKLF
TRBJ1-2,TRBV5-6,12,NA,ASSLRPPNYGYT
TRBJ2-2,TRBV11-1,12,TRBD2,ASSLGLADGELF
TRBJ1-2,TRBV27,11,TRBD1,ASSLSRDSGYT
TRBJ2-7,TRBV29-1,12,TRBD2,SYRAGGSSYEQY
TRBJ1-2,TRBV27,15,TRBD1,ASRTQGALRGNYGYT
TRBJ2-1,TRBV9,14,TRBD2,ASSVLWSGGYNEQF
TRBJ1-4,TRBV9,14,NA,ASSVAQGTTNEKLF
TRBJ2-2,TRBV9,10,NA,ASHGWGGELF
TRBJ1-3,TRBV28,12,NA,ASSSQFSGNTIY
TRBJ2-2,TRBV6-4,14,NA,ASSRGRGLDGGELF
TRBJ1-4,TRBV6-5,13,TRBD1,ASSFWTGEVEKLF
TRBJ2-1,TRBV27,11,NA,ASSSYQGNEQF
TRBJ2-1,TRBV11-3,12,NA,ASSPFSDRDEQF
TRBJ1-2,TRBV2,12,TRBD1,ASTGTGGGRGYT
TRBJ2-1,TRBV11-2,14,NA,ASSLGETSSYNEQF
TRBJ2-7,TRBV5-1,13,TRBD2,ASSLGLAGNYEQY
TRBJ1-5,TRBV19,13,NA,ASSETVQGNQPQH
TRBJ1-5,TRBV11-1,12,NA,ASSLAGAGQPQH
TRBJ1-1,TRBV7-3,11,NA,ASRGAGGTEAF
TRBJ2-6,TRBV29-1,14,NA,SVDKGPYSGANVLT
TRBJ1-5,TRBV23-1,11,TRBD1,ASRDRGCAPQH
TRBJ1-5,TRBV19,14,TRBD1,ASSARGTGGGQPQH
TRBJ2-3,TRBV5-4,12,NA,ASSLAERADTQY
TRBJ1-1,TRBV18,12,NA,ASSPDSADFEAF
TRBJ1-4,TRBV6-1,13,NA,ASSEAKGGGEKLF
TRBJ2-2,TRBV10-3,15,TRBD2,AISQTSGRSGTGELF
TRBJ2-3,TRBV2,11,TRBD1,ASRPTGSDTQY
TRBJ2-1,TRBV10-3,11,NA,AIKAGALDEQF
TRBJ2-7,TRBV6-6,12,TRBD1,ASSRGQGDHEQY